The next 8 T cell receptor beta chains were all read from a single sample in a study of blood T cell repertoires in COVID-19. The data were produced by immunoSEQ multiplex PCR, yet TCRdb's version contains in-frame clones alone and is incomplete. The sample carries 65,000 to 85,000 clones, over 70% recorded once. Sequenced: peripheral blood. The receptors derive from a human donor in a cohort sampled during active COVID-19.

The chain has TRBV7-9 and TRBJ1-2; D unclear. The CDR3 totals 16 residues. V dropped 2 bases and J dropped 1 base, with 14 bases sitting between them. Germline-derived CDR1 and CDR2 are SEHNR and FQNEAQ (reference sequence). CDR3 loop: CASSLKVPGLNYGYTF. The CDR3 region has the DNA TGTGCCAGCAGCTTAAAGGTTCCAGGACTTAACTATGGCTACACCTTC.

The CDR3 reads CASSLVLGAYYEQYV. The CDR3, as DNA: TGTGCCAGCAGCTTAGTTCTTGGGGCCTACTACGAGCAGTACGTC. V gene TRBV11-2 combines with J gene TRBJ2-7; possible D gene TRBD1, 5 bases. Between the trimmed V and J ends, which lost 1 base and 3 bases, there was a span of 13 bases. Germline V gene lookup returns CDR1 SGHAT and CDR2 FQNNGV. The CDR3 consists of 15 residues.

This chain links TRBV9 with TRBJ1-2, with D hard to call. The CDR3 length is 13 residues. CDR1 is SGDLS and CDR2 is YYNGEE in the germline V gene. V lost 4 bases to trimming and J lost 3 bases, with 10 bases between them. CDR3 in DNA: TGTGCCAGCAGCTTTCCCGGGGACTATGGCTACACCTTC. Its protein product is CASSFPGDYGYTF.

By sample fraction, this clone is medium-sized. Other DNA sequences from this sample encode an identical CDR3 as well. The chain is built from TRBV18 and TRBJ2-7; the D gene is possibly TRBD2 (5 bases). There are 12 residues in the CDR3. The V and J ends lost 6 bases and 4 bases respectively, with 10 bases between them. The germline CDR1 and CDR2 sequences are KGHSH and LQKENI. The CDR3 sequence: CASSPEGYEQYF. The CDR3 DNA is TGTGCCAGCTCGCCAGAGGGTTACGAGCAGTACTTC.

V is TRBV7-8 and J is TRBJ1-6; D call uncertain. The CDR3 loop spans 14 amino acids. CDR1 is SGHVS, CDR2 FQNEAQ, per germline. V gave up 2 bases and J gave up 6 bases, with 8 bases separating them. The CDR3, as DNA: TGTGCCAGCAGCTTAACACTAATTAATTCACCCCTCCACTTT. It specifies CASSLTLINSPLHF.

The chain couples TRBV27 to TRBJ2-6, with TRBD1 matching over 9 bases. The CDR3 is made up of 18 amino acids. J gave up 1 base and V 4 bases, and 8 bases lay outside the gene matches. CDR1 is MNHEY, CDR2 SMNVEV, per germline (reference sequence). Here the CDR3 reads CASSWGRGQGSGANVLTF. Written as DNA, the CDR3 is TGTGCCAGCAGTTGGGGAAGGGGACAGGGATCTGGGGCCAACGTCCTGACTTTC.

The rearrangement links TRBV7-9 to TRBJ1-3, with TRBD1 matching 7 bases. Trimming took 5 bases from V and 0 from J; bases not matched to a gene: 4. From germline, CDR1 is SEHNR and CDR2 FQNEAQ (reference sequence). The CDR3 has 15 amino acids. The CDR3 DNA follows: TGTGCCAGCAGCATGGGACAGTCCTCTGGAAACACCATATATTTT. It encodes CASSMGQSSGNTIYF.

The chain uses TRBV6-5 and TRBJ1-1; no definite D call. The CDR3 extends over 14 amino acids. The germline CDR1 and CDR2 sequences are MNHEY and SVGAGI. V was clipped by 6 bases and J by 4 bases, with 15 bases between them. In nucleotides, the CDR3 is TGTGCCAGCAGCAAGGGTGGCGAGGGCACTGAAGCTTTCTTT. It yields the protein CASSKGGEGTEAFF.